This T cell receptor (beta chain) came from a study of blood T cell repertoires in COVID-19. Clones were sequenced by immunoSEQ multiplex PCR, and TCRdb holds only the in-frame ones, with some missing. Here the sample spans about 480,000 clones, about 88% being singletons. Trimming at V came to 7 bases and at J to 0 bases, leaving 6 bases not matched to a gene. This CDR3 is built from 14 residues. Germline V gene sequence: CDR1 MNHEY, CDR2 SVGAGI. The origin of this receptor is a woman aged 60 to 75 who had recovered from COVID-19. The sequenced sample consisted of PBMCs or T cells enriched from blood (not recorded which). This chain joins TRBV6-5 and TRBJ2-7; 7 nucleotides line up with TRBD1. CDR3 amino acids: CASKGTESSYEQYF. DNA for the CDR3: TGTGCCAGCAAGGGGACAGAGAGCTCCTACGAGCAGTACTTC.